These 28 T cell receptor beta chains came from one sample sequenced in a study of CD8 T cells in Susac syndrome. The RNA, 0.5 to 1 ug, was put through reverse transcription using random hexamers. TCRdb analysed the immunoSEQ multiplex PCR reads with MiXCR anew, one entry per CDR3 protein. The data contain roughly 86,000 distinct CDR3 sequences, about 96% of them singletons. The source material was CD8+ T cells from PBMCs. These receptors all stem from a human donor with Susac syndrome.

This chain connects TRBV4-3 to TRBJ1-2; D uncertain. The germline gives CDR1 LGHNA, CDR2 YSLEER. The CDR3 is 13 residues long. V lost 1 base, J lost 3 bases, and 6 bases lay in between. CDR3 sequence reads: CASSQGQDYGYTF. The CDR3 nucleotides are TGCGCCAGCAGCCAAGGGCAGGACTATGGCTACACCTTC.

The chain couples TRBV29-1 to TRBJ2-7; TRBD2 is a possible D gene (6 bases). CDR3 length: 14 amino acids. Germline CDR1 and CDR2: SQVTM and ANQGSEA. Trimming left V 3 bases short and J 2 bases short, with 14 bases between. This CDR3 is CSVDLEGGTYEQYF. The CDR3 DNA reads TGCAGCGTTGATTTGGAGGGAGGAACCTACGAGCAGTACTTC.

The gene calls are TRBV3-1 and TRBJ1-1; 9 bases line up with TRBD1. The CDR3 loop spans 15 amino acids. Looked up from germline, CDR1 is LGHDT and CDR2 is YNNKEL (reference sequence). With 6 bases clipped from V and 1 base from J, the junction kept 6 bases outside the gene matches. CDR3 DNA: TGTGCCAGCAGACTCGGACAGGGGAAGAACACTGAAGCTTTCTTT. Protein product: CASRLGQGKNTEAFF. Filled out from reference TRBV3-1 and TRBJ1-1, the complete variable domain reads DTAVSQTPKYLVTQMGNDKSIKCEQNLGHDTMYWYKQDSKKFLKIMFSYNNKELIINETVPNRFSPKSPDKAHLNLHINSLELGDSAVYFCASRLGQGKNTEAFFGQGTRLTVV.

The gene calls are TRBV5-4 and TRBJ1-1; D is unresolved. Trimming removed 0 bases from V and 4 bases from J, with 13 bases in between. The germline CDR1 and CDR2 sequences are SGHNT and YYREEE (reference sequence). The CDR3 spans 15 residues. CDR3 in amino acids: CASSLAGWEVTEAFF. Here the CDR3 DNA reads TGTGCCAGCAGCTTGGCTGGGTGGGAGGTCACTGAAGCTTTCTTT.

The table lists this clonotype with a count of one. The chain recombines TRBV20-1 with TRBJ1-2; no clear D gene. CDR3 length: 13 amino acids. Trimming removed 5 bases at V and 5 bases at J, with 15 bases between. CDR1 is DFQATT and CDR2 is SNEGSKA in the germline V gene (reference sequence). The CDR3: CSARLTGAYGYTF. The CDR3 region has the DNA TGCAGTGCTCGGTTAACGGGCGCATATGGCTACACCTTC.

In DNA, the CDR3 is TGTGCCAGCAGTGACCACCTCCGGAGGAATTCACCCCTCCACTTT. This translates into CASSDHLRRNSPLHF. This chain uses TRBV2 with TRBJ1-6; D call uncertain. CDR1 and CDR2 (germline): SNHLY, FYNNEI. V was clipped by 3 bases and J by 7 bases, with 13 bases between them. The CDR3 is 15 residues long. Supplemented by reference TRBV2 and TRBJ1-6, the full variable domain reads EPEVTQTPSHQVTQMGQEVILRCVPISNHLYFYWYRQILGQKVEFLVSFYNNEISEKSEIFDDQFSVERPDGSNFTLKIRSTKLEDSAMYFCASSDHLRRNSPLHFGNGTRLTVT.

DNA of the CDR3: TGTGCCAGTAAGCCGGGACAGGGACCCTACGAGCAGTACTTC. Translating gives CASKPGQGPYEQYF. This chain links TRBV19 with TRBJ2-7, with 9 bases matching TRBD1. V gave up 7 bases and J gave up 2 bases; unmatched junction bases: 6. The CDR3 consists of 14 residues. Germline V gene sequence: CDR1 LNHDA, CDR2 SQIVND (reference sequence).

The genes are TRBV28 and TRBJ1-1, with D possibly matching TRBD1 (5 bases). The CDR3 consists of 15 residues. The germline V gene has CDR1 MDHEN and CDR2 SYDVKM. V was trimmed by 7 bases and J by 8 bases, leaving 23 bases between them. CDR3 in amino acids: CASTSNGALREEAFF. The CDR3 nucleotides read TGTGCCAGCACTAGTAACGGGGCCCTGAGGGAGGAAGCTTTCTTT.

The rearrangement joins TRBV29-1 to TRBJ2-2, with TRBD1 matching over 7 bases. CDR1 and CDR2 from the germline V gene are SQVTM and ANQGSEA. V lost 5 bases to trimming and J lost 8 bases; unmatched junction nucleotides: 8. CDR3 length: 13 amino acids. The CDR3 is CSVNRGGRGELFF. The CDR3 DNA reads TGCAGCGTTAACAGGGGTGGGAGAGGGGAGCTGTTTTTT.

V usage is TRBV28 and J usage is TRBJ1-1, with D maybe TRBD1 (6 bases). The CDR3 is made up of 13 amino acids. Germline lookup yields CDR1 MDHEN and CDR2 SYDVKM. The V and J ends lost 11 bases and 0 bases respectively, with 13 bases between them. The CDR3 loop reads CAAGDTLNTEAFF. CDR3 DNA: TGTGCCGCGGGGGACACCTTGAACACTGAAGCTTTCTTT.

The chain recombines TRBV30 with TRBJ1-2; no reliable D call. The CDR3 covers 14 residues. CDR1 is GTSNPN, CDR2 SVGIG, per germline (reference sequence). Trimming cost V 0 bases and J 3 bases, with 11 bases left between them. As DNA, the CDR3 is TGTGCCTGGAGTGTATCTGGGAATTACTATGGCTACACCTTC. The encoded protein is CAWSVSGNYYGYTF.

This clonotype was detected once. The CDR3: CASTLVSLEWGYTF. The CDR3 DNA reads as TGTGCCAGCACACTGGTCTCACTGGAGTGGGGCTACACCTTC. The chain links TRBV5-6 to TRBJ1-2; no reliable D call. Between the trimmed V and J ends, which lost 6 bases and 8 bases, there was a span of 20 bases. Germline assignment: CDR1 SGHDT and CDR2 YYEEEE. The CDR3 runs to 14 residues.

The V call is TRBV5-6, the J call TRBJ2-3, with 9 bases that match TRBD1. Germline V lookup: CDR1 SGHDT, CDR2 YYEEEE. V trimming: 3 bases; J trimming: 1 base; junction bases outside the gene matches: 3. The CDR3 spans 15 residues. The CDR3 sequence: CASSYRTGGTDTQYF. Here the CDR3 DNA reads TGTGCCAGCAGCTATAGGACAGGGGGCACAGATACGCAGTATTTT.

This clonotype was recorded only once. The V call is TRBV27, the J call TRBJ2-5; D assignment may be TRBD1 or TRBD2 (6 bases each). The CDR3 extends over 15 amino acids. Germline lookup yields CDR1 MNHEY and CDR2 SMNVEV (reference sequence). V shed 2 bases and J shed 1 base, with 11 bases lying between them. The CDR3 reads CASSLGGRLQETQYF. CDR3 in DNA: TGTGCCAGCAGTTTAGGGGGGCGCCTCCAAGAGACCCAGTACTTC.

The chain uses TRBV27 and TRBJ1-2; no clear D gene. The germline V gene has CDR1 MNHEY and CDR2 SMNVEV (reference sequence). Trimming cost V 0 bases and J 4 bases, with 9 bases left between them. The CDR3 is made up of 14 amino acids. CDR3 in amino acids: CASSLSGDAYGYTF. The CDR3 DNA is TGTGCCAGCAGTTTATCAGGCGACGCCTATGGCTACACCTTC.

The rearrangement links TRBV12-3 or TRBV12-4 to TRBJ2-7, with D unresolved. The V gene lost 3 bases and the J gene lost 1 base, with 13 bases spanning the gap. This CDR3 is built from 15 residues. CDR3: CASSFGTRLSYEQYF. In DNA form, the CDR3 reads TGTGCCAGCAGTTTTGGTACTCGCTTGTCCTACGAGCAGTACTTC.

DNA of the CDR3: TGTGCCAGTTCAATGAACAGGAACACTGAAGCTTTCTTT. This codes for CASSMNRNTEAFF. The rearrangement uses TRBV19 and TRBJ1-1; D uncertain. There are 13 residues in the CDR3. CDR1 is LNHDA, CDR2 SQIVND, per germline (reference sequence). Trimming stripped 8 bases from V and 1 base from J, with 11 bases between.

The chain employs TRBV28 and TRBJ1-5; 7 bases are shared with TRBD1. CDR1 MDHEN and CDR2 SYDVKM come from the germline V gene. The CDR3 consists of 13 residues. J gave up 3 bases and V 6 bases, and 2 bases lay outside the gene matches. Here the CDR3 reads CASSDRANQPQHF. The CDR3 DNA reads TGTGCCAGCAGCGACAGGGCCAATCAGCCCCAGCATTTT. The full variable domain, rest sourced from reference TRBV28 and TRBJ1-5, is DVKVTQSSRYLVKRTGEKVFLECVQDMDHENMFWYRQDPGLGLRLIYFSYDVKMKEKGDIPEGYSVSREKKERFSLILESASTNQTSMYLCASSDRANQPQHFGDGTRLSIL.

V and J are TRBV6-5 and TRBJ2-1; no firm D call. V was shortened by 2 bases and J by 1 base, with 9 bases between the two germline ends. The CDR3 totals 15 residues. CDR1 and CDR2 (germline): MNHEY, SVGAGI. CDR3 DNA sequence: TGTGCCAGCAGTTACGGACGTAATTCCTACAATGAGCAGTTCTTC. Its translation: CASSYGRNSYNEQFF.

The CDR3 region has the DNA TGTGCCACCAGTGATTTAGGAGCTAACTATGGCTACACCTTC. Its protein product is CATSDLGANYGYTF. This sequence joins TRBV24-1 and TRBJ1-2; D not certain. V lost 1 base and J lost 0, with 5 bases in between. Per germline, CDR1 KGHDR and CDR2 SFDVKD. The CDR3 has 14 residues.

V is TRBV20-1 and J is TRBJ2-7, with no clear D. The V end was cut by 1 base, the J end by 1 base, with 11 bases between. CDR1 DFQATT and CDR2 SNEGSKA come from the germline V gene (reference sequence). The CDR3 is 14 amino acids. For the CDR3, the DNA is TGCAGTGCTAGAGGATCCAGGAATTCCTACGAGCAGTACTTC. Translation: CSARGSRNSYEQYF.

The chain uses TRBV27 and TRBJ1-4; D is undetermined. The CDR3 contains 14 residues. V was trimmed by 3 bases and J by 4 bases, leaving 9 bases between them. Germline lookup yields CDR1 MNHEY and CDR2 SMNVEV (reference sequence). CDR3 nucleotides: TGTGCCAGCAGTTTCGTGAGGAATAATGAAAAACTGTTTTTT. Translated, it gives CASSFVRNNEKLFF. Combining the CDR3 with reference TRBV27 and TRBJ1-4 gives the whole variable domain EAQVTQNPRYLITVTGKKLTVTCSQNMNHEYMSWYRQDPGLGLRQIYYSMNVEVTDKGDVPEGYKVSRKEKRNFPLILESPSPNQTSLYFCASSFVRNNEKLFFGSGTQLSVL.

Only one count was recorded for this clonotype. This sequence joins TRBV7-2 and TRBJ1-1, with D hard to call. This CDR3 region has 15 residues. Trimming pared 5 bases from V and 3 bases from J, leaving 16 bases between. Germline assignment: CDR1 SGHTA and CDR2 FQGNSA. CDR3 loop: CASSPNNLPYTEAFF. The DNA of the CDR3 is TGTGCCAGCAGCCCAAACAACCTCCCCTACACTGAAGCTTTCTTT.

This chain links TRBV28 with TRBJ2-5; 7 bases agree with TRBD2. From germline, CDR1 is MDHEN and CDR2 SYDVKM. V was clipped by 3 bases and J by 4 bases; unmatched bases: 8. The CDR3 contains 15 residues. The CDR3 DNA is TGTGCCAGCAGTTTTTACGCAGCGGGGCGAGAGACCCAGTACTTC. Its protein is CASSFYAAGRETQYF.

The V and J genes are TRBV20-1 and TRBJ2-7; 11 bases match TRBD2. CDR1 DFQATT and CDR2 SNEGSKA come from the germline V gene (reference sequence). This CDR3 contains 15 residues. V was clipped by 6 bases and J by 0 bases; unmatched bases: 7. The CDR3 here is CSASTSGGISYEQYF. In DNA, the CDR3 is TGCAGTGCCTCCACTAGCGGGGGAATCTCCTACGAGCAGTACTTC.

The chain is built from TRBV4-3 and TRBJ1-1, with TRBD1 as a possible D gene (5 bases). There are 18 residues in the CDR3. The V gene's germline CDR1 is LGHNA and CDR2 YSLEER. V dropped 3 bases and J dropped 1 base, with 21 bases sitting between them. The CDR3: CASSQSRDGSPSNTEAFF. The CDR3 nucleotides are TGCGCCAGCAGCCAGTCCCGGGACGGATCCCCCTCGAACACTGAAGCTTTCTTT.

Here the CDR3 DNA reads TGTGCCTGGAGAGAAGTTGGTGAGCAGTTCTTC. Translation: CAWREVGEQFF. The chain couples TRBV30 to TRBJ2-1; D call uncertain. The CDR3 sequence is 11 residues long. V was trimmed by 3 bases and J by 9 bases, leaving 9 bases between them. CDR1 is GTSNPN and CDR2 is SVGIG in the germline V gene (reference sequence).

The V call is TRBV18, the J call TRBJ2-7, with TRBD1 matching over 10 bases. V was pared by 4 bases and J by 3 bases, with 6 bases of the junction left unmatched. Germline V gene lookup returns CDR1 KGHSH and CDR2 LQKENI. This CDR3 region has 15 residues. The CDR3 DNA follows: TGTGCCAGCTCACACCCGGGACAGGGGTACTACGAGCAGTACTTC. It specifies CASSHPGQGYYEQYF.